The 30 T cell receptor beta chains presented below share a single source sample, sequenced in a study of blood T cell repertoires in COVID-19. Sequencing was performed with immunoSEQ multiplex PCR; in TCRdb, only in-frame clones are kept and a portion is missing. Of about 50,000 clones listed, 83% are singletons. Sequenced material: peripheral blood. The receptors shown here come from a woman older than 75 with acute or convalescent COVID-19.

This rearrangement joins TRBV29-1 to TRBJ2-1; D gene uncertain. With 5 bases removed from V and 8 bases from J, the gap between germline ends came to 7 bases. Germline V gene lookup returns CDR1 SQVTM and CDR2 ANQGSEA. This CDR3 contains 10 residues. DNA for the CDR3: TGCAGCGTTCTGTTCTATGAGCAGTTCTTC. As protein: CSVLFYEQFF.

The CDR3, as DNA: TGTGCCAGTAGGGGGGATGGGATAGCGGGGTACCTCACAGATACGCAGTATTTT. Translation: CASRGDGIAGYLTDTQYF. The chain links TRBV19 to TRBJ2-3; the match to TRBD2 covers 8 bases. V trimming: 6 bases; J trimming: 2 bases; junction bases outside the gene matches: 16. The CDR3 totals 18 residues. CDR1 LNHDA and CDR2 SQIVND come from the germline V gene (reference sequence). The whole variable domain, remainder taken from reference TRBV19 and TRBJ2-3, is DGGITQSPKYLFRKEGQNVTLSCEQNLNHDAMYWYRQDPGQGLRLIYYSQIVNDFQKGDIAEGYSVSREKKESFPLTVTSAQKNPTAFYLCASRGDGIAGYLTDTQYFGPGTRLTVL.

The rearrangement joins TRBV21-1 to TRBJ1-6; the tabulated D call, TRBD1, remains unverified against the DNA. TRBV21-1 is a recognized pseudogene. The CDR3 loop spans 21 amino acids. The CDR3 here is CASSRGSPEVKTGGDNSPLHF. The CDR3 coding sequence is TGTGCCAGCAGCAGAGGGTCCCCCGAGGTAAAGACAGGGGGAGATAATTCACCCCTCCACTTT.

This clone has a single count. CDR3 amino acids: CASSWPGQNYGYTF. CDR3 coding DNA: TGTGCCAGCAGCTGGCCCGGACAGAACTATGGCTACACCTTC. V is TRBV5-6 and J is TRBJ1-2, with D maybe TRBD1 (6 bases). The germline CDR1 and CDR2 sequences are SGHDT and YYEEEE. Deletions cut 3 bases from V and 2 bases from J, with 11 bases between. There are 14 residues in the CDR3. Full variable domain (outside the CDR3, taken from reference TRBV5-6 and TRBJ1-2): DAGVTQSPTHLIKTRGQQVTLRCSPKSGHDTVSWYQQALGQGPQFIFQYYEEEERQRGNFPDRFSGHQFPNYSSELNVNALLLGDSALYLCASSWPGQNYGYTFGSGTRLTVV.

V and J are TRBV5-1 and TRBJ1-1; possible D gene TRBD1, 5 bases. Germline loops: CDR1 SGHRS, CDR2 YFSETQ. The CDR3 consists of 15 residues. V was clipped by 0 bases and J by 4 bases, with 13 bases between them. CDR3 DNA: TGCGCCAGCAGCTTGGATGCCGGGGGGATCACTGAAGCTTTCTTT. This encodes CASSLDAGGITEAFF.

This chain uses TRBV18 with TRBJ2-7, with TRBD2 matching 11 bases. The CDR3 has 14 amino acids. The germline CDR1 and CDR2 sequences are KGHSH and LQKENI. With 4 bases clipped from V and 3 bases from J, the junction kept 2 bases outside the gene matches. The CDR3 loop is CASSQGLAVYEQYF. In DNA, the CDR3 is TGTGCCAGCTCACAGGGACTAGCGGTCTACGAGCAGTACTTC.

The chain recombines TRBV3-1 (or the pseudogene TRBV3-2) with TRBJ2-1, with 8 bases lining up with TRBD1. Germline trimming cut 2 bases from V and 3 bases from J; bases unmatched to any gene: 6. The germline CDR1 and CDR2 sequences are LGHDT and YNNKEL (reference sequence). The CDR3 loop spans 16 amino acids. In DNA form, the CDR3 reads TGTGCCAGCAGCCAATTTTCAGGGGGCTTCTACAATGAGCAGTTCTTC. It is translated as CASSQFSGGFYNEQFF.

The chain couples TRBV5-6 to TRBJ2-5; tentative D call: TRBD2 (7 bases). Per the germline V gene, CDR1 is SGHDT and CDR2 is YYEEEE. Trimming pared 7 bases from V and 5 bases from J, leaving 21 bases between. The length of the CDR3 is 15 residues. The CDR3 region has the DNA TGTGCCAGCGGAACGGGGGGCTTTCCGGAGGAGACCCAGTACTTC. It yields the protein CASGTGGFPEETQYF.

This rearrangement joins TRBV7-9 to TRBJ1-1; TRBD1 might be the D (5 bases). The germline CDR1 and CDR2 sequences are SEHNR and FQNEAQ (reference sequence). The CDR3 length is 13 residues. The germline V and J ends were trimmed by 4 bases and 6 bases, with 12 bases remaining between them. CDR3 DNA sequence: TGTGCCAGCAGCTCAGGGTCTGGGGCTGAAGCTTTCTTT. Translation gives CASSSGSGAEAFF.

V usage is TRBV6-6 and J usage is TRBJ1-1; D might be TRBD1 (5 bases). V lost 2 bases and J 5 bases, leaving 12 bases between the germline ends. Germline CDR1 is MNHNY and CDR2 is SVGAGI (reference sequence). This CDR3 has 14 amino acids. The CDR3 loop is CASSYAQGGTEAFF. The CDR3, as DNA: TGTGCCAGCAGTTACGCGCAGGGAGGAACTGAAGCTTTCTTT.

This chain connects TRBV3-1 (or the pseudogene TRBV3-2) to TRBJ1-3; D unresolved. Deletions cut 0 bases from V and 4 bases from J, with 10 bases between. The CDR3 totals 15 residues. CDR1 and CDR2 (germline): LGHDT, YNNKEL (reference sequence). CDR3 coding DNA: TGTGCCAGCAGCCAAGAGCCAGGTTACGGAAACACCATATATTTT. As protein: CASSQEPGYGNTIYF.

The rearrangement uses TRBV23-1 and TRBJ1-1, with a weak D call TRBD1 (6 bases). TRBV23-1 is noted as an ORF with a role that remains uncertain. This CDR3 has 16 amino acids. Trimming removed 2 bases from V and 0 bases from J, with 13 bases in between. CDR3: CASSQPGTSMNTEAFF. Written as DNA, the CDR3 is TGCGCCAGCAGTCAACCGGGGACATCCATGAACACTGAAGCTTTCTTT.

This chain uses TRBV5-3 with TRBJ1-2, with D tentatively TRBD1 (5 bases). TRBV5-3 counts as an open reading frame of uncertain function. This CDR3 is 21 amino acids long. Trimming removed 1 base at V and 4 bases at J, with 32 bases between. This CDR3 reads CARSLFWAALVRDRSFYGYTF. The CDR3 bases are TGTGCCAGAAGCTTGTTCTGGGCGGCCCTAGTCCGCGACAGATCCTTCTATGGCTACACCTTC.

This clone has a single count. The V gene is TRBV2, the J gene TRBJ1-2; D possibly corresponds to TRBD1 (6 bases). CDR3 length equals 14 residues. Trimming left V 3 bases short and J 4 bases short, with 12 bases between. Germline CDR1 reads SNHLY; CDR2 reads FYNNEI. The CDR3 DNA reads TGTGCCAGCAGTGAGGAGGAAGGGGGCTATGGCTACACCTTC. Protein: CASSEEEGGYGYTF.

About this clone: Here the CDR3 omits its conserved ending phenylalanine or tryptophan, so a read error is the likely source. The DNA is omitted, as the CDR3 cannot be located on it reliably, and the CDR3 follows TCRdb's listing. The chain has TRBV9 and TRBJ2-7; the D segment call TRBD2 is taken from the table without a DNA check. Germline CDR1 reads SGDLS; CDR2 reads YYNGEE. The CDR3 adds up to 11 amino acids, both ends counted. The CDR3 sequence: CAITPSLAGGI.

This clone was detected a few times. The V and J genes are TRBV12-3 or TRBV12-4 and TRBJ1-1; D might be TRBD1 (5 bases). The CDR3 is 12 residues long. V lost 3 bases and J lost 8, with 10 bases in between. In DNA, the CDR3 is TGTGCCAGCAGTTTTGACAGAACAGAAGCTTTCTTT. The encoded protein is CASSFDRTEAFF.

This clone has just one count. The rearrangement joins TRBV5-1 to TRBJ2-3; D is possibly TRBD2 (7 bases). Trimming left V 4 bases short and J 0 bases short, with 24 bases between. CDR3 size: 19 residues. Germline CDR1 is SGHRS and CDR2 is YFSETQ. CDR3 nucleotide sequence: TGCGCCAGCAGCACCATCGGTGGGGGGGGCCCAACTAGCACAGATACGCAGTATTTT. It codes for CASSTIGGGGPTSTDTQYF.

J is TRBJ2-5 and V is TRBV20-1; no clear D gene. The germline gives CDR1 DFQATT, CDR2 SNEGSKA (reference sequence). The CDR3 is 11 residues long. V lost 6 bases to trimming and J lost 5 bases, with 10 bases between them. CDR3 nucleotides: TGCAGTGCAACCCAAGCGGAGACCCAGTACTTC. Translation gives CSATQAETQYF.

This clone was observed a single time. J is TRBJ2-1 and V is TRBV3-1 (or the pseudogene TRBV3-2), with D tentatively TRBD2 (5 bases). This CDR3 region has 11 residues. The germline V and J ends were trimmed by 1 base and 10 bases, with 5 bases remaining between them. Germline V gives CDR1 LGHDT, CDR2 YNNKEL (reference sequence). CDR3 protein: CASSQAGEQFF. CDR3 bases: TGTGCCAGCAGCCAAGCGGGGGAGCAGTTCTTC.

The chain carries TRBV9 and TRBJ2-3, with TRBD2 matching 8 bases. V gave up 2 bases and J gave up 4 bases; unmatched junction bases: 15. The CDR3 contains 18 residues. Per the germline V gene, CDR1 is SGDLS and CDR2 is YYNGEE. The CDR3: CASSVGTRAGLGADTQYF. DNA of the CDR3: TGTGCCAGCAGCGTGGGGACTAGAGCGGGGTTAGGTGCAGATACGCAGTATTTT.

This chain uses TRBV10-3 with TRBJ2-7, with D possibly TRBD1 on 5 matching bases. CDR1 is ENHRY, CDR2 SYGVKD, per germline. The V gene lost 3 bases and the J gene lost 0 bases, with 15 bases spanning the gap. This CDR3 spans 16 amino acids. CDR3 region: CAISEGETGSSYEQYF. In DNA, the CDR3 is TGTGCCATCAGTGAAGGGGAAACAGGAAGCTCCTACGAGCAGTACTTC.

The chain employs TRBV10-1 and TRBJ2-7, with D possibly TRBD1 on 5 matching bases. The CDR3 sequence is 13 residues long. Germline values: CDR1 WNHNN, CDR2 SYGVQD (reference sequence). The ends were cut back, 7 bases at V and 2 bases at J, with 12 bases in the middle. The CDR3 protein is CASKATATYEQYF. CDR3 in DNA: TGCGCCAGCAAAGCGACAGCCACCTACGAGCAGTACTTC.

The chain is built from TRBV6-6 and TRBJ2-1, with 8 bases lining up with TRBD1. CDR1 and CDR2 (germline): MNHNY, SVGAGI (reference sequence). The CDR3 loop spans 16 amino acids. V gave up 2 bases and J gave up 6 bases; unmatched junction bases: 9. CDR3 region: CASSYDSRGLVNEQFF. The DNA for the CDR3 is TGTGCCAGCAGTTACGATAGCAGGGGGCTGGTCAATGAGCAGTTCTTC.

The chain has TRBV10-2 and TRBJ2-5; D ambiguous. Germline loops: CDR1 WSHSY, CDR2 SAAADI. The CDR3 loop spans 12 amino acids. Trimming shortened V by 4 bases and J by 5 bases, and 8 bases separated the two germline ends. The CDR3 protein is CASSAKRETQYF. The CDR3 DNA reads as TGCGCCAGCAGTGCTAAACGGGAGACCCAGTACTTC.

This clone came up once. The chain has TRBV19 and TRBJ2-3, with 11 bases fitting TRBD1. The CDR3 spans 15 residues. The junction had 0 bases not matched to a gene; V was cut back by 4 bases and J by 0 bases. Germline V gene lookup returns CDR1 LNHDA and CDR2 SQIVND (reference sequence). Here the CDR3 reads CASSRTGGSTDTQYF. The CDR3 bases are TGTGCCAGTAGTAGGACAGGGGGCAGCACAGATACGCAGTATTTT.

V gene TRBV21-1 combines with J gene TRBJ1-2; TRBD1, the table's D call, lacks a check against the DNA. TRBV21-1 is a recognized pseudogene. This CDR3 has 16 amino acids. CDR3 amino acids: CASSKASQGVSYGYTF. CDR3 nucleotides: TGTGCCAGCAGCAAAGCGTCACAGGGGGTTAGCTATGGCTACACCTTC.

This clone came up a few times. This chain connects TRBV10-1 to TRBJ1-2; 10 nucleotides match TRBD1. The CDR3 spans 14 residues. CDR1 is WNHNN, CDR2 SYGVQD, per germline (reference sequence). V gave up 6 bases and J gave up 8 bases; unmatched junction bases: 9. CDR3 region: CASSSGTGDSGYTF. CDR3 in DNA: TGCGCCAGCAGCTCCGGGACAGGGGATTCGGGCTACACCTTC.

This chain uses TRBV2 with TRBJ2-5; 10 bases align to TRBD1. The germline CDR1 and CDR2 sequences are SNHLY and FYNNEI. There are 18 residues in the CDR3. After removal of 1 base from V and 1 base from J, the junction contained 9 bases not matched to a gene. Here the CDR3 DNA reads TGTGCCAGCAGTGAAGAAGTTGACAGGGGGCTCATCCAAGAGACCCAGTACTTC. It yields the protein CASSEEVDRGLIQETQYF.

The chain carries TRBV19 and TRBJ1-5; weak D call: TRBD1 (5 bases). Germline loops: CDR1 LNHDA, CDR2 SQIVND (reference sequence). Deletions cut 4 bases from V and 5 bases from J, with 12 bases between. The length of the CDR3 is 14 residues. The CDR3 here is CASSTRGRHQPQHF. The CDR3 DNA reads TGTGCCAGTAGTACTCGGGGGAGGCATCAGCCCCAGCATTTT.

This clone was seen a handful of times. The V call is TRBV30, the J call TRBJ1-5; D gene ambiguous. Germline V CDR1 and CDR2: GTSNPN, SVGIG (reference sequence). Trimming pared 4 bases from V and 1 base from J, leaving 14 bases between. The CDR3 has 15 amino acids. CDR3 DNA sequence: TGTGCCTGGACGGATTCTAAGAGGAGCAATCAGCCCCAGCATTTT. Translating it yields CAWTDSKRSNQPQHF.